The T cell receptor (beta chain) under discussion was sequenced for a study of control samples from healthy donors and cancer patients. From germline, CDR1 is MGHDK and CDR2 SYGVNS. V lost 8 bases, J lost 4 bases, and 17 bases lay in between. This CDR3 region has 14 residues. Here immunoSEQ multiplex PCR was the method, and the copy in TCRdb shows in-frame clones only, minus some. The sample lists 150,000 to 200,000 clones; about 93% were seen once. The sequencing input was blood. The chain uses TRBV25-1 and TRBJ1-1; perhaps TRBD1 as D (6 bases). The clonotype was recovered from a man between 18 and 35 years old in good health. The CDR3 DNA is TGTGCCAGCTCCCGGGCAGGGGAGGGCACTGAAGCTTTCTTT. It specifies CASSRAGEGTEAFF.